The sequence of this T cell receptor beta chain was determined in a study of regulatory T cells in long-lasting Graves disease. Study-wide background: It was over 5 years of antithyroid drugs, with positive TSH receptor antibodies, that meant persistent Graves' disease.

Notes on the study in general: Accuracy was perhaps lowered by the small sample size.

Time point denoted: persistent/refractory GD, antithyroid drugs over 5 years with positive TRAb. The TCR library was prepared using RNA isolated from PBMCs. The patient group derived from an endocrinology department in Xi'an, China. Only a few counts were recorded for this clonotype. The antigen is undetermined. CDR3-region Arm-PCR and iRepertoire HTBI primers produced the TCR beta libraries. Via MiXCR, TCRdb re-called the multiplex PCR reads, giving one row per CDR3 protein. The profile shows approximately 400,000 distinct CDR3 sequences, 20% to 25% of them singletons. Sequencing used peripheral blood mononuclear cells (PBMCs), obtained when the disease was refractory, from a patient treated with antithyroid drugs. The TCR was taken from a female donor with Graves disease.

The CDR3 reads CSASETSGTYEQYF. The CDR3 DNA reads as TGCAGTGCTAGTGAGACTAGCGGAACCTACGAGCAGTACTTC. The chain combines TRBV20-1 with TRBJ2-7, with 9 nucleotides matching TRBD2. This CDR3 is built from 14 residues. V lost 3 bases, J lost 2 bases, and 5 bases stayed unmatched. Germline CDR1 reads DFQATT; CDR2 reads SNEGSKA (reference sequence).